This T cell receptor beta chain was recorded in a study of T-cell memory formation after mild COVID-19. MiXCR, run by TCRdb on the 5' RACE reads, gives a single entry per CDR3 protein. This sample has 75,000 to 95,000 distinct CDR3 sequences, with 10% to 15% found just once. Overall study results and limits: Some clones that responded were present in memory (sampled pre-infection), which suggests cross-reactive memory joined.

This clonotype appeared a few times. The antigen is undetermined. CDR3 length: 15 residues. The V gene's germline CDR1 is SEHNR and CDR2 FQNEAQ (reference sequence). V shed 5 bases, J shed 4 bases, and the junction held 8 bases outside the gene matches. The clonotype was recovered from an adult woman who had mild COVID-19 (a few samples of this study predate the infection). Cell type and time point are not known. Sequencing was carried out using PBMCs or a T cell subset sorted from them (not recorded which). The V call is TRBV7-9, the J call TRBJ2-3, with 8 positions matching TRBD2. CDR3 region: CASSTGLATSDTQYF. Written as DNA, the CDR3 is TGTGCCAGCAGCACCGGACTAGCTACTTCAGATACGCAGTATTTT.